This paragraph reports one T cell receptor beta chain. In the authors' workflow: Reference gene primer amplification gave nucleated cell count estimates. Clones were sequenced by immunoSEQ multiplex PCR, and TCRdb holds only the in-frame ones, with some missing. D and trimming were read from the DNA, whereas the V and J calls and clone size are those reported in that table. This sample has roughly 45,000 clones, with roughly four fifths found just once. The data were obtained in a study of blood T cell repertoires in COVID-19. Whole-study context: COVID-19 samples collected from the United States, Italy and Spain covered acute and convalescent phases. The cDNA or gDNA used as material had been derived from T cells, B-cell-depleted T cells, or PBMCs.

This receptor was identified in a woman aged 60-75 years with acute or convalescent COVID-19. Source material: peripheral blood.

The CDR3 DNA sequence: TGTGCCAGCAGTTTAACGGCTCGGGTGAACACTGAAGCTTTCTTT. Amino acid sequence: CASSLTARVNTEAFF. J is TRBJ1-1 and V is TRBV27, with D unclear. Trimming removed 2 bases at V and 0 bases at J, with 10 bases between. This CDR3 spans 15 amino acids. CDR1 is MNHEY and CDR2 is SMNVEV in the germline V gene (reference sequence).